This TCR beta chain is drawn from a study of cytomegalovirus exposure and HLA in healthy donors. PCR primers comprised 60 Vbeta and 13 Jbeta primers. Data came from immunoSEQ multiplex PCR; TCRdb stores just in-frame clones and leaves some out. The sample holds about 130,000 clones; 77% are singletons and the top ten take roughly 13%. The V gene end was trimmed by 2 bases and the J gene end by 4 bases; junction bases not matched to a gene: 2. This CDR3 contains 14 residues. Germline loops: CDR1 SGHTA, CDR2 FQGTGA. The sequencing sample was made of PBMCs. This clonotype was sampled from a middle-aged woman in good health and CMV-seropositive. The V gene is TRBV7-3, the J gene TRBJ2-3; 8 positions match TRBD2. The CDR3 coding sequence is TGTGCCAGCAGCTTAGCGGGAGGAGCAGATACGCAGTATTTT. Translated, it gives CASSLAGGADTQYF.